This T cell receptor (beta chain) was captured by sequencing in a study of T cell repertoires in cytomegalovirus infection. Study overall: In the study, CMV epitopes included recently identified HLA-C-restricted and well-studied HLA-B-restricted ones. The public TCR beta signatures pointed to both CMV infection and matching HLA type. General study findings and limits: People with CMV and the relevant HLA were identified by cumulative public TCR beta family frequency. Dominating the ex vivo response were HLA-C-restricted CMV-specific TCR beta clonotypes.

To note about this clonotype: Its specificity is unknown.

V was pared by 6 bases and J by 6 bases, with 5 bases between. The CDR3 contains 10 residues. Germline-derived CDR1 and CDR2 are MNHNY and SVGAGI (reference sequence). TCRdb used MiXCR to reprocess the reads, holding one entry per CDR3 protein. Seen here are 550,000 to 850,000 distinct CDR3 sequences, approximately 33% observed once, and the top ten hold about 20%. This material consisted of cultured PBMCs, taken from culture after CMV antigen stimulation. The J gene is TRBJ1-2, the V gene TRBV6-6, with unresolved D. This receptor was identified in a human donor in good health (CMV status not recorded). Some clones in this sample may be carry-over from other donors' samples. The CDR3 region is CASRVDGYTF. DNA of the CDR3: TGTGCCAGCAGGGTTGATGGCTACACCTTC.